These T cell receptor beta chains were read from a single sample in a study of CD8 T cells in ankylosing spondylitis. Using its own MiXCR run on the 5' RACE reads, TCRdb lists one record per CDR3 protein. The sample has some 400,000 distinct CDR3 sequences; under 25% are singletons. Sequencing used blood, either unsorted or a sorted T cell fraction (not recorded which). The receptor set was obtained from a male donor with ankylosing spondylitis. Each CDR3 is given with its conserved first and last residue. Fields, in order: clone size, J gene, V gene, D gene, CDR3 protein, CDR3 DNA. A D gene is named only where the DNA matches it firmly. Size is stated for part of the rows, as once, few or many counts, or as a class when the clone is expanded.

clone_size: few; j_call: TRBJ2-5; v_call: TRBV7-2; d_call: TRBD2; cdr3_aa: CASSLASLAGRFQETQYF; cdr3_nt: TGTGCCAGCAGCTTAGCGTCCCTAGCGGGCCGATTCCAAGAGACCCAGTACTTC
clone_size: NA; j_call: TRBJ2-5; v_call: TRBV4-2; d_call: TRBD2; cdr3_aa: CASSQVLAGSETQYF; cdr3_nt: TGTGCCAGCAGCCAAGTACTAGCGGGAAGCGAGACCCAGTACTTC
clone_size: few; j_call: TRBJ2-1; v_call: TRBV5-1; d_call: TRBD2; cdr3_aa: CASSETGTTLFEQFF; cdr3_nt: TGCGCCAGCAGCGAAACCGGGACTACCCTTTTTGAGCAGTTCTTC
clone_size: NA; j_call: TRBJ2-7; v_call: TRBV7-2; d_call: TRBD2; cdr3_aa: CATKVGLAGDEQYF; cdr3_nt: TGTGCCACCAAAGTCGGACTAGCGGGAGACGAGCAGTACTTC
clone_size: few; j_call: TRBJ2-1; v_call: TRBV20-1; d_call: NA; cdr3_aa: CSAGGGATYNEHFF; cdr3_nt: TGCAGTGCTGGAGGGGGGGCCACCTACAATGAGCACTTCTTC
clone_size: few; j_call: TRBJ2-1; v_call: TRBV20-1; d_call: NA; cdr3_aa: CSARDRRRGYNEQFF; cdr3_nt: TGCAGTGCTAGAGATCGGCGTCGGGGTTACAATGAGCAGTTCTTC
clone_size: NA; j_call: TRBJ2-1; v_call: TRBV11-2; d_call: TRBD2; cdr3_aa: CASSPRSGLAGGGTYNEQFF; cdr3_nt: TGTGCCAGCAGCCCCCGATCGGGACTAGCGGGAGGCGGAACCTACAATGAGCAGTTCTTC
clone_size: NA; j_call: TRBJ2-5; v_call: TRBV18; d_call: NA; cdr3_aa: CASSPRQGQETQYF; cdr3_nt: TGTGCCAGCTCACCCAGGCAGGGCCAAGAGACCCAGTACTTC
clone_size: NA; j_call: TRBJ2-3; v_call: TRBV18; d_call: NA; cdr3_aa: CASSPRGAPDTQYF; cdr3_nt: TGTGCCAGCTCACCAAGGGGAGCCCCAGATACGCAGTATTTT
clone_size: NA; j_call: TRBJ2-2; v_call: TRBV28; d_call: NA; cdr3_aa: CASSLRSYTGELFF; cdr3_nt: TGTGCCAGCAGTTTGAGGTCATACACCGGGGAGCTGTTTTTT
clone_size: NA; j_call: TRBJ1-5; v_call: TRBV4-1; d_call: NA; cdr3_aa: CASSRTLGGQNQPQHF; cdr3_nt: TGCGCCAGCAGCCGAACGTTAGGGGGGCAAAATCAGCCCCAGCATTTT
clone_size: few; j_call: TRBJ2-3; v_call: TRBV12-3/TRBV12-4; d_call: TRBD2; cdr3_aa: CASSLSGTSRKDTQYF; cdr3_nt: TGTGCCAGCAGTTTATCCGGGACTAGCAGAAAGGATACGCAGTATTTT
clone_size: NA; j_call: TRBJ2-3; v_call: TRBV27; d_call: NA; cdr3_aa: CASSLRQVPAIDTQYF; cdr3_nt: TGTGCCAGCAGTCTGAGACAGGTTCCCGCGATAGATACGCAGTATTTT
clone_size: few; j_call: TRBJ2-5; v_call: TRBV6-1; d_call: NA; cdr3_aa: CASSRDHQETQYF; cdr3_nt: TGTGCCAGCAGTCGGGACCATCAAGAGACCCAGTACTTC
clone_size: NA; j_call: TRBJ2-7; v_call: TRBV19; d_call: NA; cdr3_aa: CASSISGYEQYF; cdr3_nt: TGTGCCAGTAGTATTTCGGGCTACGAGCAGTACTTC
clone_size: NA; j_call: TRBJ2-6; v_call: TRBV4-1; d_call: TRBD1; cdr3_aa: CASSQDRSVRGRPGANVLTF; cdr3_nt: TGCGCCAGCAGCCAAGATCGGTCGGTCAGGGGGCGTCCTGGGGCCAACGTCCTGACTTTC
clone_size: many; j_call: TRBJ2-1; v_call: TRBV6-1; d_call: NA; cdr3_aa: CASSRTYNEQFF; cdr3_nt: TGTGCCAGCAGTCGGACGTACAATGAGCAGTTCTTC
clone_size: NA; j_call: TRBJ1-3; v_call: TRBV20-1; d_call: NA; cdr3_aa: CSARRASGNTIYF; cdr3_nt: TGCAGTGCTCGACGGGCCTCTGGAAACACCATATATTTT
clone_size: NA; j_call: TRBJ2-1; v_call: TRBV6-1; d_call: TRBD2; cdr3_aa: CASSPLAGDRIGQFF; cdr3_nt: TGTGCCAGCAGTCCACTAGCGGGGGACCGGATCGGGCAGTTCTTC
clone_size: NA; j_call: TRBJ1-2; v_call: TRBV7-9; d_call: NA; cdr3_aa: CASSFLGYGYTF; cdr3_nt: TGTGCCAGCAGCTTCCTGGGTTATGGCTACACCTTC
clone_size: NA; j_call: TRBJ2-3; v_call: TRBV6-5; d_call: NA; cdr3_aa: CASSYLASLGDTQYF; cdr3_nt: TGTGCCAGCAGTTATCTAGCGAGTTTAGGTGATACGCAGTATTTT
clone_size: few; j_call: TRBJ1-1; v_call: TRBV6-5; d_call: TRBD1; cdr3_aa: CASSYRGRNTEAFF; cdr3_nt: TGTGCCAGCAGTTACAGGGGGCGGAACACTGAAGCTTTCTTT
clone_size: few; j_call: TRBJ2-3; v_call: TRBV9; d_call: TRBD1; cdr3_aa: CASKRDSGTDTQYF; cdr3_nt: TGTGCCAGCAAAAGGGACAGTGGTACAGATACGCAGTATTTT
clone_size: NA; j_call: TRBJ2-3; v_call: TRBV20-1; d_call: TRBD2; cdr3_aa: CSASTSGRTDTQYF; cdr3_nt: TGCAGTGCTAGTACTAGCGGCCGCACAGATACGCAGTATTTT
clone_size: NA; j_call: TRBJ2-5; v_call: TRBV20-1; d_call: TRBD1; cdr3_aa: CSTYRGSETQYF; cdr3_nt: TGCAGTACATACAGGGGCTCGGAGACCCAGTACTTC
clone_size: NA; j_call: TRBJ1-5; v_call: TRBV20-1; d_call: NA; cdr3_aa: CSARGGAGQPQHF; cdr3_nt: TGCAGTGCCCGTGGGGGGGCCGGGCAGCCCCAGCATTTT
clone_size: NA; j_call: TRBJ2-1; v_call: TRBV7-2; d_call: NA; cdr3_aa: CASSLSTGILEQFF; cdr3_nt: TGTGCCAGCAGCCTGTCTACAGGGATCCTCGAGCAGTTCTTC
clone_size: NA; j_call: TRBJ2-1; v_call: TRBV7-3; d_call: NA; cdr3_aa: CASSLLQGAEQFF; cdr3_nt: TGTGCCAGCAGCCTCCTACAGGGTGCTGAGCAGTTCTTC
clone_size: few; j_call: TRBJ1-3; v_call: TRBV7-2; d_call: NA; cdr3_aa: CASSLVGRYGNTIYF; cdr3_nt: TGTGCCAGCAGCTTAGTCGGCCGTTACGGAAACACCATATATTTT
clone_size: many; j_call: TRBJ2-7; v_call: TRBV14; d_call: NA; cdr3_aa: CASSQEGYEQYF; cdr3_nt: TGTGCCAGCAGCCAAGAAGGCTACGAGCAGTACTTC
clone_size: few; j_call: TRBJ2-1; v_call: TRBV10-3; d_call: NA; cdr3_aa: CAISDGEAGYEQFF; cdr3_nt: TGTGCCATCAGTGACGGTGAGGCTGGCTATGAGCAGTTCTTC
clone_size: once; j_call: TRBJ1-1; v_call: TRBV11-2; d_call: TRBD1; cdr3_aa: CASSLGQGDLNTEAFF; cdr3_nt: TGTGCCAGCAGCCTCGGACAGGGGGACCTGAACACTGAAGCTTTCTTT